This entry lists 4 T cell receptor beta chains sequenced from one sample in a study of T cells after yellow fever vaccination. Via MiXCR, TCRdb re-called the 5' RACE reads, giving one row per CDR3 protein. This sample has 120,000 or so distinct CDR3 sequences, with 15% found just once. This specimen consisted of CD8+ T cells sorted from PBMCs, obtained 5 days after the yellow fever booster vaccination. These receptors were obtained from a man younger than 35 who received the YFV17D yellow fever vaccine.

This clonotype was recorded many times. The rearrangement uses TRBV4-1 and TRBJ2-3, with D hard to call. Germline loops: CDR1 MGHRA, CDR2 YSYEKL. V was shortened by 4 bases and J by 0 bases, with 11 bases between the two germline ends. The CDR3 consists of 15 residues. The CDR3 DNA reads as TGCGCCAGCAGCCCAGGAAGCCCTAGCACAGATACGCAGTATTTT. It translates to CASSPGSPSTDTQYF.

In its sample, this clonotype was seen a few times. The chain combines TRBV7-6 with TRBJ2-1; no reliable D call. The CDR3 length is 12 residues. Germline CDR1 and CDR2: SGHVS and FNYEAQ. The V and J ends lost 1 base and 10 bases respectively, with 8 bases between them. DNA of the CDR3: TGTGCCAGCAGCTTAGTCAGTGCCGAGCAGTTCTTC. It is translated as CASSLVSAEQFF.

The chain recombines TRBV5-1 with TRBJ2-1; TRBD1 agrees at 8 bases. The V segment lost 4 bases and the J segment 10 bases; nucleotides outside the gene matches: 4. From germline, CDR1 is SGHRS and CDR2 YFSETQ. The length of the CDR3 is 12 residues. CDR3 protein: CASSGSGGEQFF. The DNA for the CDR3 is TGCGCCAGCAGCGGGTCAGGGGGCGAGCAGTTCTTC.

The gene calls are TRBV4-1 and TRBJ1-1; D is unresolved. Germline V gene sequence: CDR1 MGHRA, CDR2 YSYEKL. Between the trimmed V and J ends, which lost 3 bases and 5 bases, there was a span of 7 bases. This CDR3 spans 12 amino acids. The CDR3 sequence: CASSQSRTEAFF. The CDR3 bases are TGCGCCAGCAGCCAGAGTCGGACTGAAGCTTTCTTT.